Listed below are T cell receptor beta chains from one sample, sequenced in a study of T cell changes during pregnancy in multiple sclerosis. The protocol was immunoSEQ multiplex PCR, while the TCRdb copy is restricted to in-frame clones and leaves out a portion. The table lists approximately 100,000 clones, about 89% of them singletons. The sequencing used peripheral blood, collected before pregnancy. These receptors all stem from a female donor with multiple sclerosis, enrolled in a pregnancy study. Each CDR3 is given with its conserved first and last residue. D genes are given only for firm matches. Clone sizes are given selectively: once, few, many, or a class where the clone is expanded.

clone_size: -
j_call: TRBJ2-2
v_call: TRBV5-1
d_call: -
cdr3_length: 14
cdr3_aa: CASSLDGSPGELFF
cdr3_nt: TGCGCCAGCAGCTTGGACGGGAGCCCCGGGGAGCTGTTTTTT

clone_size: once
j_call: TRBJ2-3
v_call: TRBV27
d_call: TRBD1
cdr3_length: 14
cdr3_aa: CATIDRASTDTQYF
cdr3_nt: TGTGCCACAATAGACAGGGCTAGCACAGATACGCAGTATTTT

clone_size: -
j_call: TRBJ1-1
v_call: TRBV27
d_call: -
cdr3_length: 15
cdr3_aa: CASSPRRRSDTEAFF
cdr3_nt: TGTGCCAGCAGTCCAAGAAGGAGGAGTGACACTGAAGCTTTCTTT

clone_size: -
j_call: TRBJ1-1
v_call: TRBV2
d_call: -
cdr3_length: 16
cdr3_aa: CASSDVEVRGYTEAFF
cdr3_nt: TGTGCCAGCAGTGACGTGGAAGTCAGGGGTTACACTGAAGCTTTCTTT

clone_size: once
j_call: TRBJ2-2
v_call: TRBV10-3
d_call: -
cdr3_length: 14
cdr3_aa: CAIRGSGTTGELFF
cdr3_nt: TGTGCCATCAGGGGTAGCGGAACCACCGGGGAGCTGTTTTTT

clone_size: -
j_call: TRBJ2-5
v_call: TRBV5-1
d_call: -
cdr3_length: 16
cdr3_aa: CASTQRPTTLGETQYF
cdr3_nt: TGCGCCAGCACCCAGCGGCCTACTACTCTGGGGGAGACCCAGTACTTC

clone_size: -
j_call: TRBJ1-2
v_call: TRBV20-1
d_call: -
cdr3_length: 9
cdr3_aa: CSASYGYTF
cdr3_nt: TGCAGTGCGAGCTATGGCTACACCTTC

clone_size: once
j_call: TRBJ2-3
v_call: TRBV7-3
d_call: TRBD2
cdr3_length: 14
cdr3_aa: CASSMGLAVDTQYF
cdr3_nt: TGTGCCAGCAGCATGGGACTAGCGGTGGATACGCAGTATTTT

clone_size: -
j_call: TRBJ1-6
v_call: TRBV7-9
d_call: TRBD1
cdr3_length: 15
cdr3_aa: CASSHLTGGNSPLHF
cdr3_nt: TGTGCCAGCAGCCACCTGACAGGGGGAAATTCACCCCTCCACTTT

clone_size: -
j_call: TRBJ2-2
v_call: TRBV19
d_call: -
cdr3_length: 15
cdr3_aa: CASSSFWGRLGELFF
cdr3_nt: TGTGCCAGTAGTTCGTTCTGGGGGCGTCTCGGGGAGCTGTTTTTT

clone_size: -
j_call: TRBJ1-5
v_call: TRBV6-6
d_call: -
cdr3_length: 13
cdr3_aa: CATHRDGNQPQHF
cdr3_nt: TGTGCCACGCATAGAGATGGCAATCAGCCCCAGCATTTT

clone_size: once
j_call: TRBJ1-1
v_call: TRBV5-1
d_call: TRBD1
cdr3_length: 14
cdr3_aa: CASRDSEGYTEAFF
cdr3_nt: TGCGCCAGTAGGGACAGTGAGGGATATACTGAAGCTTTCTTT

clone_size: -
j_call: TRBJ1-6
v_call: TRBV5-5
d_call: TRBD1
cdr3_length: 15
cdr3_aa: CASSTGTGGNSPLHF
cdr3_nt: TGTGCCAGCAGCACCGGGACAGGAGGTAATTCACCCCTCCACTTT

clone_size: -
j_call: TRBJ2-5
v_call: TRBV11-3
d_call: TRBD2
cdr3_length: 17
cdr3_aa: CASSLGVRAGGEETQYF
cdr3_nt: TGTGCCAGCAGCTTAGGAGTACGAGCGGGGGGGGAAGAGACCCAGTACTTC

clone_size: -
j_call: TRBJ2-2
v_call: TRBV9
d_call: TRBD2
cdr3_length: 15
cdr3_aa: CASSVGTSVPGELFF
cdr3_nt: TGTGCCAGCAGCGTAGGGACTAGCGTCCCCGGGGAGCTGTTTTTT

clone_size: -
j_call: TRBJ1-5
v_call: TRBV30
d_call: -
cdr3_length: 13
cdr3_aa: CAWSTGQAKPQHF
cdr3_nt: TGTGCCTGGAGTACTGGGCAGGCCAAGCCCCAGCATTTT

clone_size: few
j_call: TRBJ1-1
v_call: TRBV18
d_call: -
cdr3_length: 14
cdr3_aa: CASSPRQVRIEAFF
cdr3_nt: TGTGCCAGCTCCCCTCGACAGGTACGGATTGAAGCTTTCTTT

clone_size: -
j_call: TRBJ2-5
v_call: TRBV6-6
d_call: TRBD1
cdr3_length: 14
cdr3_aa: CASSGDSGQETQYF
cdr3_nt: TGTGCCAGCAGTGGGGACAGCGGACAAGAGACCCAGTACTTC

clone_size: -
j_call: TRBJ1-4
v_call: TRBV15
d_call: TRBD1
cdr3_length: 18
cdr3_aa: CATSSTGTGVITNEKLFF
cdr3_nt: TGTGCCACCAGCAGTACCGGGACAGGGGTTATCACTAATGAAAAACTGTTTTTT

clone_size: -
j_call: TRBJ2-7
v_call: TRBV6-1
d_call: -
cdr3_length: 11
cdr3_aa: CASSYGSAEYF
cdr3_nt: TGTGCCAGCAGTTACGGCAGCGCGGAGTACTTC

clone_size: -
j_call: TRBJ2-5
v_call: TRBV28
d_call: -
cdr3_length: 15
cdr3_aa: CASSSPAGAQETQYF
cdr3_nt: TGTGCCAGCAGTTCCCCCGCCGGTGCTCAAGAGACCCAGTACTTC

clone_size: -
j_call: TRBJ2-7
v_call: TRBV2
d_call: -
cdr3_length: 14
cdr3_aa: CASDVSSADYEQYF
cdr3_nt: TGTGCCAGCGACGTTTCTAGCGCCGACTACGAGCAGTACTTC

clone_size: once
j_call: TRBJ1-2
v_call: TRBV5-1
d_call: -
cdr3_length: 13
cdr3_aa: CASSLSSNGDYTF
cdr3_nt: TGCGCCAGCAGCTTGAGCTCGAACGGTGACTACACCTTC

clone_size: -
j_call: TRBJ1-5
v_call: TRBV6-1
d_call: -
cdr3_length: 15
cdr3_aa: CASRQGSTSNQPQHF
cdr3_nt: TGTGCCAGCAGGCAGGGAAGCACTAGCAATCAGCCCCAGCATTTT

clone_size: -
j_call: TRBJ1-2
v_call: TRBV6-4
d_call: TRBD1
cdr3_length: 15
cdr3_aa: CASRPNPQGAYGYTF
cdr3_nt: TGTGCCAGCAGGCCCAATCCGCAGGGGGCCTATGGCTACACCTTC

clone_size: -
j_call: TRBJ2-1
v_call: TRBV7-9
d_call: TRBD2
cdr3_length: 16
cdr3_aa: CASSLKARESYNEQFF
cdr3_nt: TGTGCCAGCAGCTTAAAGGCGCGGGAGAGTTACAATGAGCAGTTCTTC

clone_size: -
j_call: TRBJ1-3
v_call: TRBV7-3
d_call: TRBD1
cdr3_length: 14
cdr3_aa: CASKSDRVGNTIYF
cdr3_nt: TGTGCCAGCAAATCGGACAGGGTCGGAAACACCATATATTTT